The 4 T cell receptor beta chains in this list originate from one sample, sequenced in a study of Ad26.COV2.S vaccination and SARS-CoV-2 variants. Sample treatment: around 19 received Ad26.COV2.S at low or high dose, single or two shots; a few received placebo; per-sample allocation not given. Sampling was done on day 63 after the first vaccine or placebo injection. The method was immunoSEQ multiplex PCR; TCRdb's version includes in-frame clones alone and lacks a portion of them. The sample consists of some 290,000 clones, around four fifths of them appearing once. Sequences were derived from peripheral blood, sampled in a trial of Ad26.COV2.S vaccine versus placebo. These receptors were collected from a person aged 18 to 59 who received the Ad26.COV2.S COVID-19 vaccine or a placebo.

The rearrangement uses TRBV5-1 and TRBJ2-3; D may be TRBD1 (6 bases). Trimming removed 4 bases at V and 0 bases at J, with 6 bases between. Germline lookup yields CDR1 SGHRS and CDR2 YFSETQ. The CDR3 has 13 amino acids. The CDR3 region is CASSGQSTDTQYF. The CDR3 coding sequence is TGCGCCAGCAGCGGACAGAGCACAGATACGCAGTATTTT.

The chain carries TRBV10-3 and TRBJ2-5, with unresolved D. This CDR3 contains 13 residues. V gave up 10 bases and J gave up 0 bases, with 12 bases separating them. The germline V gene encodes CDR1 ENHRY and CDR2 SYGVKD. CDR3 in DNA: TGTGCCACACTTGCCAGGTACCAAGAGACCCAGTACTTC. Amino acids: CATLARYQETQYF.

The J gene is TRBJ2-5, the V gene TRBV18; 7 bases match TRBD2. The CDR3 is 15 amino acids. After removal of 4 bases from V and 0 bases from J, the junction contained 5 bases not matched to a gene. Germline loops: CDR1 KGHSH, CDR2 LQKENI. The CDR3 nucleotides read TGTGCCAGCTCACTACGGCGGGGGTACCAAGAGACCCAGTACTTC. Translation gives CASSLRRGYQETQYF.

The sample holds a few counts of this clone. This chain links TRBV3-1 (or the pseudogene TRBV3-2) with TRBJ2-7; possible D gene TRBD1, 6 bases. Germline CDR1 is LGHDT and CDR2 is YNNKEL (reference sequence). The CDR3 has 15 residues. The V end lost 4 bases, the J end lost 0 bases, and 13 bases lay between the germline ends. The CDR3 DNA sequence: TGTGCCAGCAGCCGGGTAGCCAGGGGCTCCTACGAGCAGTACTTC. Protein sequence: CASSRVARGSYEQYF.